This TCR beta chain comes out of a study of blood T cell repertoires in COVID-19. Profiled with immunoSEQ multiplex PCR; TCRdb holds only in-frame clones, not every one. The table lists around 140,000 clones, around 78% of them singletons, with approximately 4.5% in the top ten. In its sample, this clone was seen a few times. Germline CDR1 reads SGHAT; CDR2 reads FQNNGV. The germline V and J ends were trimmed by 3 bases and 10 bases, with 13 bases remaining between them. This CDR3 spans 14 amino acids. Sequenced input: peripheral blood. This chain connects TRBV11-2 to TRBJ1-6; tentative D call: TRBD1 (5 bases). This TCR derives from a woman older than 75 with active or convalescent COVID-19. The DNA for the CDR3 is TGTGCCAGCAGCTTCGGGGGAATAGGCTCACCCCTCCACTTT. It codes for CASSFGGIGSPLHF.